Listed below are T cell receptor beta chains from one sample, sequenced in a study of blood T cell repertoires in COVID-19. TCRdb's table, derived via immunoSEQ multiplex PCR, lists solely in-frame clones and lacks some. The sample includes 65,000 or so clones, 70% to 90% seen only once; the top ten take just under 15%. The sample comprised peripheral blood. These receptors all stem from a man older than 75 with acute or convalescent COVID-19. The CDR3 runs from the conserved cysteine through the conserved F or W. D genes are given only for firm matches. Only some rows state a clone size, as once, few, many or a class for expanded clones.

abundance,j_gene,d_gene,v_gene,CDR3aa,CDR3nt
-,TRBJ2-5,TRBD1,TRBV5-4,CASSLGPGQADQETQYF,TGTGCCAGCAGCTTGGGACCGGGACAGGCCGACCAAGAGACCCAGTACTTC
-,TRBJ1-1,-,TRBV18,CASSPPDLNTEAFF,TGTGCCAGCTCACCACCCGACTTGAACACTGAAGCTTTCTTT
-,TRBJ2-3,TRBD2,TRBV6-2/TRBV6-3,CASSSALAGDRTQYF,TGTGCCAGCAGTTCCGCCCTAGCGGGGGACCGTACGCAGTATTTT
-,TRBJ2-3,TRBD2,TRBV4-2,CASSQLSGGALDTQYF,TGTGCCAGCAGCCAACTGAGCGGGGGGGCCTTAGATACGCAGTATTTT
-,TRBJ2-5,-,TRBV7-9,CASSLQGETQYF,TGTGCCAGCAGCTTGCAGGGAGAGACCCAGTACTTC
-,TRBJ1-6,TRBD1,TRBV11-2,CASSSWDRGRSYNSPLHF,TGTGCCAGCAGCTCCTGGGACAGGGGGCGCTCCTATAATTCACCCCTCCACTTT
-,TRBJ2-7,TRBD1,TRBV18,CASSSGQGSYEQYF,TGTGCCAGCTCATCGGGACAGGGTTCCTACGAGCAGTACTTC
once,TRBJ1-1,-,TRBV25-1,CASSYGRVNTEAFF,TGTGCCAGCAGTTATGGCAGGGTGAACACTGAAGCTTTCTTT
-,TRBJ2-1,-,TRBV5-1,CASSLGAGFSYNEQFF,TGCGCCAGCAGCTTGGGGGCAGGGTTCTCCTACAATGAGCAGTTCTTC
-,TRBJ2-3,TRBD2,TRBV7-2,CASSSRTSSRTDTQYF,TGTGCCAGCAGCTCGCGGACTAGCTCCCGCACAGATACGCAGTATTTT
once,TRBJ2-1,TRBD2,TRBV6-5,CASTKRGGRYNEQFF,TGTGCCAGCACCAAGCGGGGGGGCAGGTACAATGAGCAGTTCTTC
-,TRBJ1-6,TRBD1,TRBV5-5,CASSLQTGGRLHF,TGTGCCAGCAGCTTGCAGACAGGGGGCAGGCTCCACTTT
-,TRBJ2-7,TRBD1,TRBV6-1,CASSEDRGFSYEQYF,TGTGCCAGCAGTGAAGACAGGGGGTTTTCCTACGAGCAGTACTTC
-,TRBJ2-7,TRBD1,TRBV12-5,CASARTGGPYEQYF,TGTGCTAGCGCGCGGACAGGGGGCCCCTACGAGCAGTACTTC
once,TRBJ1-4,-,TRBV28,CASRGRTLATNEKLFF,TGTGCCAGCAGAGGGCGGACACTTGCAACTAATGAAAAACTGTTTTTT
-,TRBJ2-5,-,TRBV2,CASNDFQETQYF,TGTGCCAGCAACGACTTCCAAGAGACCCAGTACTTC
-,TRBJ2-1,-,TRBV2,CASRLAGFSDEQFF,TGTGCCAGTCGTTTGGCAGGTTTTAGTGATGAGCAGTTCTTC
-,TRBJ1-1,-,TRBV6-5,CASTQGYTEAFF,TGTGCCAGCACTCAGGGTTACACTGAAGCTTTCTTT
-,TRBJ1-6,-,TRBV7-3,CASSLRGVNSPLHF,TGTGCCAGCAGCTTAAGGGGGGTTAATTCACCCCTCCACTTT
-,TRBJ1-6,TRBD1,TRBV27,CASTQGQGYNSPLHF,TGTGCCAGCACCCAAGGACAGGGATATAATTCACCCCTCCACTTT
few,TRBJ2-5,TRBD2,TRBV2,CASVGGAGETQYF,TGTGCCAGTGTCGGGGGGGCTGGGGAGACCCAGTACTTC
-,TRBJ2-5,TRBD2,TRBV7-3,CASSPGGATGGRETQYF,TGTGCCAGCAGCCCCGGAGGGGCTACCGGGGGGAGAGAGACCCAGTACTTC